The 16 T cell receptor beta chains given below trace back to one sample, sequenced in a study of blood T cell repertoires in COVID-19. This table comes from immunoSEQ multiplex PCR, and its TCRdb copy is limited to in-frame clones, with some not included. The sample has under 200,000 clones, almost 85% seen once. Sequenced material: peripheral blood. The receptors stem from a man aged 18 to 35 with active or convalescent COVID-19.

The J gene is TRBJ2-7, the V gene TRBV7-9; TRBD1 matches 8 bases. The CDR3 is 12 residues long. The trim removed 10 bases at V and 2 bases at J, leaving 4 bases unmatched. Germline V CDR1 and CDR2: SEHNR, FQNEAQ (reference sequence). DNA of the CDR3: TGTGCCACCGGACAGGGTCCCTACGAGCAGTACTTC. This encodes CATGQGPYEQYF. Full variable domain (outside the CDR3, taken from reference TRBV7-9 and TRBJ2-7): DTGVSQNPRHKITKRGQNVTFRCDPISEHNRLYWYRQTLGQGPEFLTYFQNEAQLEKSRLLSDRFSAERPKGSFSTLEIQRTEQGDSAMYLCATGQGPYEQYFGPGTRLTVT.

The genes are TRBV6-5 and TRBJ2-7; a weak D match, TRBD1 (6 bases). CDR1 MNHEY and CDR2 SVGAGI come from the germline V gene. The CDR3 loop spans 11 amino acids. Trimming took off 11 bases at V and 3 bases at J, with 11 bases between the two ends. CDR3 residues: CAVGTFYEQYF. The CDR3 DNA reads TGTGCCGTCGGGACATTCTACGAGCAGTACTTC.

V is TRBV4-3 and J is TRBJ2-5; 11 bases map to TRBD2. CDR1 is LGHNA, CDR2 YSLEER, per germline. The CDR3 contains 17 residues. The ends lost 1 base at V and 4 bases at J; junction bases unmatched: 8. The CDR3 is CASSQVTSGSFVETQYF. CDR3 nucleotide sequence: TGCGCCAGCAGCCAAGTCACTAGCGGGAGTTTTGTAGAGACCCAGTACTTC.

This chain links TRBV6-6 with TRBJ2-1, with D perhaps TRBD2 (7 bases). The ends were cut back, 4 bases at V and 10 bases at J, with 14 bases in the middle. This CDR3 has 13 amino acids. Germline V CDR1 and CDR2: MNHNY, SVGAGI (reference sequence). CDR3 DNA: TGTGCCAGCAGTTGGACCAGGGGAGGGGAGCAGTTCTTC. The encoded protein is CASSWTRGGEQFF.

V usage is TRBV27 and J usage is TRBJ1-1; 12 bases line up with TRBD1. The CDR3 is 16 residues long. Germline V gene lookup returns CDR1 MNHEY and CDR2 SMNVEV (reference sequence). J lost 4 bases, V lost 7 bases, and 10 bases had no gene match. The CDR3 sequence: CASTGDRGRFSTEAFF. The CDR3, as DNA: TGTGCCAGCACTGGGGACAGGGGGCGGTTCAGCACTGAAGCTTTCTTT.

The chain has TRBV5-1 and TRBJ1-1, with 7 positions matching TRBD1. With 2 bases clipped from V and 5 bases from J, the junction kept 3 bases outside the gene matches. CDR3 length equals 13 residues. From germline, CDR1 is SGHRS and CDR2 YFSETQ. The CDR3 reads CASSFGQDTEAFF. In nucleotides, the CDR3 is TGCGCCAGCAGCTTTGGACAGGATACTGAAGCTTTCTTT.

This chain joins TRBV3-1 (or the pseudogene TRBV3-2) and TRBJ2-7; 9 nucleotides match TRBD2. Unmatched junction bases numbered 4, after V lost 0 bases and J lost 4 bases. Germline V lookup: CDR1 LGHDT, CDR2 YNNKEL (reference sequence). There are 15 residues in the CDR3. CDR3 DNA sequence: TGTGCCAGCAGCCAAGACTCTAGCGGGGCGTACGAGCAGTACTTC. It translates to CASSQDSSGAYEQYF.

This clone was counted a few times. The rearrangement uses TRBV6-5 and TRBJ1-1, with TRBD1 matching over 7 bases. This CDR3 comprises 15 residues. The J segment lost 2 bases and the V segment lost 5 bases, leaving 8 bases of the junction unmatched. CDR1 and CDR2 (germline): MNHEY, SVGAGI. This CDR3 reads CASSTRQGFNTEAFF. The CDR3 DNA is TGTGCCAGCAGTACCCGACAGGGATTTAACACTGAAGCTTTCTTT.

The chain carries TRBV3-1 (or the pseudogene TRBV3-2) and TRBJ1-1; D perhaps matches TRBD1 (6 bases). The germline gives CDR1 LGHDT, CDR2 YNNKEL (reference sequence). The V and J ends lost 2 bases and 5 bases respectively, with 12 bases between them. This CDR3 has 14 amino acids. CDR3 sequence reads: CASSQNRVRTEAFF. CDR3 DNA: TGTGCCAGCAGCCAAAACAGGGTGAGAACTGAAGCTTTCTTT.

The CDR3 here is CASGSSYEQYF. CDR3 sequence (DNA): TGTGCCAGCGGCTCCTCCTACGAGCAGTACTTC. The chain joins TRBV9 to TRBJ2-7; D call uncertain. The CDR3 is made up of 11 amino acids. Trimming pared 7 bases from V and 0 bases from J, leaving 5 bases between. Looked up from germline, CDR1 is SGDLS and CDR2 is YYNGEE.

The CDR3 reads CASSLRGTSGRNEQFF. CDR3 nucleotides: TGTGCCAGCAGTTTGCGGGGGACTAGCGGGAGAAATGAGCAGTTCTTC. The V call is TRBV28, the J call TRBJ2-1; 14 positions match TRBD2. The CDR3 covers 16 residues. With 3 bases clipped from V and 7 bases from J, the junction kept 5 bases outside the gene matches. CDR1 and CDR2 from the germline V gene are MDHEN and SYDVKM.

This clone appeared a few times. The V call is TRBV3-1 (or the pseudogene TRBV3-2), the J call TRBJ1-1; D unresolved. V lost 1 base, J lost 1 base, and 10 bases lay in between. This CDR3 spans 15 amino acids. Germline CDR1 reads LGHDT; CDR2 reads YNNKEL (reference sequence). The CDR3 region has the DNA TGTGCCAGCAGCCAAGTTCACAGCAAGAACACTGAAGCTTTCTTT. It encodes CASSQVHSKNTEAFF.

V is TRBV4-2 and J is TRBJ1-4; D unclear. The V gene's germline CDR1 is LGHNA and CDR2 YNFKEQ. V gave up 2 bases and J gave up 0 bases, with 7 bases separating them. This CDR3 comprises 15 residues. This CDR3 is CASSQQDATNEKLFF. The CDR3 DNA follows: TGTGCCAGCAGCCAACAGGATGCAACTAATGAAAAACTGTTTTTT.

The genes are TRBV24-1 and TRBJ2-2; a weak D match, TRBD1 (5 bases). Trimming cost V 4 bases and J 5 bases, with 10 bases left between them. The CDR3 runs to 14 residues. CDR1 is KGHDR, CDR2 SFDVKD, per germline. CDR3 nucleotides: TGTGCCACCAGTGACCGCGGACATACCGGGGAGCTGTTTTTT. It codes for CATSDRGHTGELFF.

The rearrangement joins TRBV29-1 to TRBJ2-1; D not resolved. V was shortened by 0 bases and J by 5 bases, with 11 bases between the two germline ends. This CDR3 contains 14 residues. The germline V gene has CDR1 SQVTM and CDR2 ANQGSEA. CDR3 region: CSVEDWAENNEQFF. CDR3 nucleotides: TGCAGCGTTGAAGATTGGGCAGAAAACAATGAGCAGTTCTTC.

CDR3 nucleotide sequence: TGTGCCAGCAGCTTAAGCGACAGGTATCCTCGGAGAGTCAATGAGCAGTTCTTC. Its translation: CASSLSDRYPRRVNEQFF. The V call is TRBV11-2, the J call TRBJ2-1; tentatively, D is TRBD1 (6 bases). Germline CDR1 is SGHAT and CDR2 is FQNNGV. This CDR3 is built from 18 residues. Trimming left V 2 bases short and J 6 bases short, with 23 bases between.